These 11 T cell receptor beta chains were sequenced from one sample in a study of T cells after posttransplantation cyclophosphamide. Assay used: immunoSEQ multiplex PCR; TCRdb lists only in-frame clones, some missing. The sample contains several thousand clones, none of them singletons. A marrow graft followed busulfan-fludarabine conditioning, with cyclophosphamide on days +3 and +4. The starting material was PBMCs, obtained after allogeneic stem cell transplant with posttransplant cyclophosphamide. All receptors derive from a young adult male patient who received an allogeneic stem cell transplant from an unrelated donor, was CMV-positive, and had acute and chronic GVHD. The T cells may partly be graft donor cells.

This clone occurred a few times. The genes are TRBV30 and TRBJ1-2; D gene unclear. V lost 0 bases, J lost 5 bases, and 7 bases lay in between. CDR1 GTSNPN and CDR2 SVGIG come from the germline V gene (reference sequence). The CDR3 runs 12 residues. The CDR3 sequence is CAWSVTQYGYTF. The DNA for the CDR3 is TGTGCCTGGAGTGTAACACAGTATGGCTACACCTTC. Full variable domain (remainder filled in from reference TRBV30 and TRBJ1-2): SQTIHQWPATLVQPVGSPLSLECTVEGTSNPNLYWYRQAAGRGLQLLFYSVGIGQISSEVPQNLSASRPQDRQFILSSKKLLLSDSGFYLCAWSVTQYGYTFGSGTRLTVV.

In its sample, this clone was seen many times. V usage is TRBV6-5 and J usage is TRBJ1-6; 7 bases fit TRBD1. Trimming cost V 5 bases and J 11 bases; bases outside gene matches: 9. The CDR3 extends over 14 amino acids. Germline loops: CDR1 MNHEY, CDR2 SVGAGI. CDR3 DNA: TGTGCCAGCAGTCCCGGAGGGGGCTTGACACCCCTCCACTTT. Amino acids: CASSPGGGLTPLHF.

Relative to its sample, this clone is medium-sized. J is TRBJ2-7 and V is TRBV19; a weak D match, TRBD1 (6 bases). The V end was cut by 10 bases, the J end by 6 bases, with 22 bases between. The CDR3 sequence is 14 residues long. The germline gives CDR1 LNHDA, CDR2 SQIVND (reference sequence). The CDR3 bases are TGTGCCACCACACTACAGGGTTTTCCGGGCGAGCAGTACTTC. It yields the protein CATTLQGFPGEQYF.

At least ten counts were recorded for this clone. The rearrangement links TRBV4-1 to TRBJ1-2; D might be TRBD1 (6 bases). Trimming removed 5 bases from V and 4 bases from J, with 14 bases in between. The CDR3 totals 14 residues. The germline CDR1 and CDR2 sequences are MGHRA and YSYEKL. DNA for the CDR3: TGCGCCAGCAGCGCCCCGACAGGCCCCTATGGCTACACCTTC. This sequence encodes CASSAPTGPYGYTF.

Ten or more counts support this clone. The rearrangement links TRBV4-2 to TRBJ1-1; TRBD1 matches 7 bases. Germline values: CDR1 LGHNA, CDR2 YNFKEQ. The CDR3 has 15 amino acids. Trimming cost V 4 bases and J 6 bases; bases outside gene matches: 11. In DNA, the CDR3 is TGTGCCAGCAGCCTGCGACAGGGTCGGTCTTCTGAAGCTTTCTTT. Residues: CASSLRQGRSSEAFF.

This clone was observed at least ten times. This sequence joins TRBV2 and TRBJ1-1; the D is unclear. Per germline, CDR1 SNHLY and CDR2 FYNNEI. CDR3 length equals 14 residues. Trimming took 7 bases from V and 1 from J, leaving 13 bases between them. The CDR3: CASKEGGGNTEAFF. DNA for the CDR3: TGTGCCAGCAAGGAGGGAGGAGGGAACACTGAAGCTTTCTTT.

The sample holds many counts of this clone. V is TRBV19 and J is TRBJ2-3, with D tentatively TRBD2 (6 bases). V was cut by 8 bases and J by 2 bases, with 14 bases left in between. This CDR3 region has 14 residues. Per the germline V gene, CDR1 is LNHDA and CDR2 is SQIVND (reference sequence). This chain's CDR3 is CASSKWGDTDTQYF. CDR3 nucleotide sequence: TGTGCCAGTTCGAAGTGGGGGGACACAGATACGCAGTATTTT.

This clone has at least ten counts. This sequence joins TRBV7-6 and TRBJ2-6; possible D gene TRBD1, 5 bases. CDR1 and CDR2 (germline): SGHVS, FNYEAQ. The CDR3 spans 15 residues. Deletions cut 2 bases from V and 2 bases from J, with 7 bases between. CDR3: CASSLQGAGANVLTF. DNA of the CDR3: TGTGCCAGCAGCTTACAGGGTGCTGGGGCCAACGTCCTGACTTTC. The whole variable domain, remainder taken from reference TRBV7-6 and TRBJ2-6, is GAGVSQSPRYKVTKRGQDVALRCDPISGHVSLYWYRQALGQGPEFLTYFNYEAQQDKSGLPNDRFSAERPEGSISTLTIQRTEQRDSAMYRCASSLQGAGANVLTFGAGSRLTVL.

This clone was seen at least ten times. This sequence joins TRBV11-1 and TRBJ2-5; 12 positions agree with TRBD2. V lost 5 bases and J lost 6; bases outside the gene matches: 7. From germline, CDR1 is SGHAT and CDR2 FQDESV (reference sequence). The CDR3 has 15 residues. This CDR3 is CASSLLAGGPKTQYF. The CDR3 region has the DNA TGTGCCAGCAGCCTTCTAGCGGGGGGGCCGAAGACCCAGTACTTC.

This clone was observed at least ten times. The rearrangement links TRBV5-3 to TRBJ1-5; 7 positions match TRBD1. TRBV5-3 is known as an ORF, though its function is uncertain. With 4 bases clipped from V and 5 bases from J, the junction kept 12 bases outside the gene matches. The CDR3 extends over 16 amino acids. The CDR3 DNA is TGTGCCAGAAGCAACCCAGACAGGGAGAGGGATCAGCCCCAGCATTTT. Translation gives CARSNPDRERDQPQHF.

This clone came up many times. The V and J genes are TRBV29-1 and TRBJ2-6, with 9 bases matching TRBD1. CDR3 length: 14 residues. Germline trimming cut 4 bases from V and 5 bases from J; bases unmatched to any gene: 3. Germline CDR1 SQVTM, CDR2 ANQGSEA. The CDR3 DNA follows: TGCAGCGTTGGGGACAGGGTAAGGGCCAACGTCCTGACTTTC. It encodes CSVGDRVRANVLTF. Drawing the rest from reference TRBV29-1 and TRBJ2-6, the complete variable domain is SAVISQKPSRDICQRGTSLTIQCQVDSQVTMMFWYRQQPGQSLTLIATANQGSEATYESGFVIDKFPISRPNLTFSTLTVSNMSPEDSSIYLCSVGDRVRANVLTFGAGSRLTVL.